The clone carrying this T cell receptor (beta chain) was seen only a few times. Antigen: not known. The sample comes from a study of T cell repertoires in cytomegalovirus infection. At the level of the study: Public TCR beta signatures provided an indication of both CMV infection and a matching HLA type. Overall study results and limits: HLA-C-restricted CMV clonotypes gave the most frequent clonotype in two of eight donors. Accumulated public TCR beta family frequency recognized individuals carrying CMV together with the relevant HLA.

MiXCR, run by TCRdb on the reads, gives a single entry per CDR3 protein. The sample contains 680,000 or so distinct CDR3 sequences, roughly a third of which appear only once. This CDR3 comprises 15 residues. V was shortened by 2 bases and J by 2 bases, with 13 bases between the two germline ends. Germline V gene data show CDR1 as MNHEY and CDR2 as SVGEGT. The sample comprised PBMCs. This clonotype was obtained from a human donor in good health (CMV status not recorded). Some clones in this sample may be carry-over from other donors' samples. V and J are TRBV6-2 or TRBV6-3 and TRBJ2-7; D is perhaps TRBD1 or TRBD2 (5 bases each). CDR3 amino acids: CASSYEVGTTYEQYF. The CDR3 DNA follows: TGTGCCAGCAGTTACGAGGTCGGGACCACCTACGAGCAGTACTTC.